The subject of this entry is one T cell receptor beta chain. Antigen: not known. It may be a read error: a sequence one base away is much more abundant. V lost 0 bases to trimming and J lost 10 bases, with 18 bases between them. From germline, CDR1 is DFQATT and CDR2 SNEGSKA (reference sequence). The CDR3 is made up of 14 amino acids. The data were obtained in a study of blood T cells in healthy people across ages. Study-wide points: The study found TCR beta diversity correlated strongly with naive T cell percentage.

Combining a sample-barcoded 5' primer with a J-beta primer mix, a second PCR ran for roughly 7 to 12 cycles. A single record per CDR3 protein comes from TCRdb applying MiXCR to the 5' RACE reads. There are roughly 640,000 distinct CDR3 sequences in the sample; about 30% occur only once, and roughly 14% lies in the top ten. The V and J genes are TRBV20-1 and TRBJ1-2; tentative D call: TRBD1 (5 bases). This sequence originates from a woman of 80 years or more in good health. The material sequenced was blood. The CDR3 protein is CSARDHQGEPDYTF. Here the CDR3 DNA reads TGCAGTGCTAGAGATCACCAAGGGGAACCCGACTACACCTTC.